The 4 T cell receptor beta chains below come from one sample, sequenced in a study of blood T cell repertoires in COVID-19. TCRdb keeps only in-frame clones here, not all; method: immunoSEQ multiplex PCR. In the table there are over 300,000 clones, roughly 90% of which are singletons. Source material: peripheral blood. These receptors were obtained from a man between 18 and 29 years old who had recovered from COVID-19.

Only one count was recorded for this clone. In nucleotides, the CDR3 is TGTGCCAGCAGCCAAGGACAGACCTCTGGAAACACCATATATTTT. It specifies CASSQGQTSGNTIYF. V usage is TRBV7-9 and J usage is TRBJ1-3; D is possibly TRBD1 (6 bases). Germline CDR1 is SEHNR and CDR2 is FQNEAQ (reference sequence). The CDR3 has 15 residues. Trimming took off 5 bases at V and 0 bases at J, with 11 bases between the two ends.

This chain uses TRBV6-5 with TRBJ1-1; 12 nucleotides agree with TRBD1. Germline V gene data show CDR1 as MNHEY and CDR2 as SVGAGI. Trimming at V came to 9 bases and at J to 4 bases, leaving 9 bases not matched to a gene. The CDR3 spans 15 residues. Here the CDR3 DNA reads TGTGCCAGTCTCCGGGACAGGGGGCTCGGCACTGAAGCTTTCTTT. The encoded protein is CASLRDRGLGTEAFF.

V and J are TRBV20-1 and TRBJ2-3, with D possibly matching TRBD1 (5 bases). Trimming removed 3 bases at V and 1 base at J, with 14 bases between. CDR1 is DFQATT and CDR2 is SNEGSKA in the germline V gene (reference sequence). This CDR3 has 15 residues. This CDR3 reads CSASPTEKRTDTQYF. CDR3 in DNA: TGCAGTGCTAGTCCGACAGAGAAACGCACAGATACGCAGTATTTT.

This clone was seen once. CDR3 bases: TGTGCCAGCAGCTTGCGGGGAAACGGATACAATGAGCAGTTCTTC. Its translation is CASSLRGNGYNEQFF. The V call is TRBV5-8, the J call TRBJ2-1; perhaps TRBD2 as D (5 bases). The CDR3 loop spans 15 amino acids. Germline V lookup: CDR1 SGHTS, CDR2 YDEGEE. Trimming pared 1 base from V and 4 bases from J, leaving 12 bases between.